The TCR beta chain under discussion was sequenced for a study of tumor-infiltrating lymphocytes in localized non-small cell lung cancer. Assay used: immunoSEQ multiplex PCR; TCRdb lists only in-frame clones, some missing. The sample gives about 29,000 clones, around 85% of which show up once; roughly 1.9% is in the top ten. Germline V CDR1 and CDR2: SGDLS, YYNGEE. V was clipped by 0 bases and J by 2 bases, with 10 bases between them. The CDR3 totals 15 residues. Remarks on this clone: The target antigen is unknown.

Overall study findings and caveats: Only some patients had TCR sequencing, depending on available tissue. Tumor T-cell fraction from TCR sequencing was not associated with recurrence-free survival (p = 0.61).

This sequence was found in a human donor with non-small cell lung cancer. The sample consisted of lung tumor tissue. The rearrangement links TRBV9 to TRBJ2-3; D unresolved. This CDR3 is CASSVEIQLTDTQYF. The CDR3 DNA sequence: TGTGCCAGCAGCGTAGAAATCCAACTCACAGATACGCAGTATTTT.